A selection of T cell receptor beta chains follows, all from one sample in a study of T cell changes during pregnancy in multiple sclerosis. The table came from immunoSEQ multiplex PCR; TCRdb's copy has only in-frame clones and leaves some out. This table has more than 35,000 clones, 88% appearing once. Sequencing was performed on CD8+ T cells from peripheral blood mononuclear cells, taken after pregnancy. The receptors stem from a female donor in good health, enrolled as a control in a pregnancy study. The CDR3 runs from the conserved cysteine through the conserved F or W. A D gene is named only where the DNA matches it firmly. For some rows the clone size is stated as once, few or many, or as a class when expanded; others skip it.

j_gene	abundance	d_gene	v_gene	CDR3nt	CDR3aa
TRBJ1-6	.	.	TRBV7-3	TGTGCCAGCAGCTTAATTGGCGGGGGGAATTCACCCCTCCACTTT	CASSLIGGGNSPLHF
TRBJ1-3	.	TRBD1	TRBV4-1	TGCGCCAGCAGCCAAGACAGGGGGCCTGGAAACACCATATATTTT	CASSQDRGPGNTIYF
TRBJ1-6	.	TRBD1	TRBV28	TGTGCCAGCAGTTGGACAGGGAACAATTCACCCCTCCACTTT	CASSWTGNNSPLHF
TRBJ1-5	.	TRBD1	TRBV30	TGTGCCTGGAGTCTAGGACAGGGTAGTCAGCCCCAGCATTTT	CAWSLGQGSQPQHF
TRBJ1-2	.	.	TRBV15	TGTGCCACCAGCAGAGATAATCTTTATGGCTACACCTTC	CATSRDNLYGYTF
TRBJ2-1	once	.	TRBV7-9	TGTGCCAGCCCCATTGAGGATGAGCAGTTCTTC	CASPIEDEQFF
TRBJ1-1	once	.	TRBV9	TGTGCCAGCAGCGTAGGGATGGGGCTTGAAGCTTTCTTT	CASSVGMGLEAFF
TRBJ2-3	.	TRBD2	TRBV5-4	TGTGCCAGCAGCTTGGATTCGGGGGGAAGCACAGATACGCAGTATTTT	CASSLDSGGSTDTQYF
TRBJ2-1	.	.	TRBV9	TGTGCCAGCAGCGCTTTAGCGACTGAGCAGTTCTTC	CASSALATEQFF
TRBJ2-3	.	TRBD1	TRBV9	TGTGCCAGCAGCGTAGCCGCCGGGACAGGGATGGCAGATACGCAGTATTTT	CASSVAAGTGMADTQYF
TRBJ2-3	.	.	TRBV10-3	TGTGCCATCAGTGAAGAGGGAAATACGCAGTATTTT	CAISEEGNTQYF
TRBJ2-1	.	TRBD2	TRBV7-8	TGTGCCAGCAGCGCCTGGACTAGCGGGGGCCTCCACAATGAGCAGTTCTTC	CASSAWTSGGLHNEQFF
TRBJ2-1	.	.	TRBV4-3	TGCGCCAGCAGCCGGGGAGCGGCCTTGGGCAATGAGCAGTTCTTC	CASSRGAALGNEQFF
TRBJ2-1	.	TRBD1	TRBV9	TGTGCCAGCAGGTCGGGGACAGGCAATGAGCAGTTCTTC	CASRSGTGNEQFF
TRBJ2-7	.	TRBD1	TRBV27	TGTGCCAGCAGTTTATGGTCCGGGACGGGTCGGGGGACAGGGGGAAGCGAGCAGTACTTC	CASSLWSGTGRGTGGSEQYF
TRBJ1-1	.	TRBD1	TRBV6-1	TGTGCCAGCAGCGACGGGACAGTTACTGAAGCTTTCTTT	CASSDGTVTEAFF
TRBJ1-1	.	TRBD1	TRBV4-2	TGTGCCAGCAGCCAAGGGTACACAGGGGACACTGAAGCTTTCTTT	CASSQGYTGDTEAFF
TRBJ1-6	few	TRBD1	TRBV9	TGTGCCAGCAGCCCCGGACAGGGCCATTCACCCCTCCACTTT	CASSPGQGHSPLHF
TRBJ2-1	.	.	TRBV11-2	TGTGCCAGCAGCCCCGCCCGGGGAGGCAATGAGCAGTTCTTC	CASSPARGGNEQFF
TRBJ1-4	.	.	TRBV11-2	TGTGCCAGCAGCGAGAACAGGGATAATGAAAAACTGTTTTTT	CASSENRDNEKLFF
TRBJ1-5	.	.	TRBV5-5	TGTGCCAGCAGCACCCGGGGCAATCAGCCCCAGCATTTT	CASSTRGNQPQHF
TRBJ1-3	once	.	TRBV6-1	TGTGCCAGCAGTGCCCACAGGAGCTCTGGAAACACCATATATTTT	CASSAHRSSGNTIYF
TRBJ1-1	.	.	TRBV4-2	TGTGCCAGCAGCCAAGGCGGGATGAGCTACACTGAAGCTTTCTTT	CASSQGGMSYTEAFF
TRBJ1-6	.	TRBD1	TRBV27	TGTGCCAGCAGTTCGGGACAGGGCAATTCACCCCTCCACTTT	CASSSGQGNSPLHF
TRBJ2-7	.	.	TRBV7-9	TGTGCCAGCAGCCAGAGACAACTGAACGAGCAGTACTTC	CASSQRQLNEQYF
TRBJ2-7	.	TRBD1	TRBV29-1	TGCAGCGTTGTAGAGCAGGGGGCTATGAGGGGCTACGAGCAGTACTTC	CSVVEQGAMRGYEQYF
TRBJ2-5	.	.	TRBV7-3	TGTGCCAGCAGCTTAACCGGAGGGGTCGGGGAGACCCAGTACTTC	CASSLTGGVGETQYF
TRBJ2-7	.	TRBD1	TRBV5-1	TGCGCCAGCAGCTCCCGACAGGGAGCAAGCTACGAGCAGTACTTC	CASSSRQGASYEQYF
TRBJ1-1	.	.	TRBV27	TGTGCCAGCTGGGGCGGGGGAACTGAAGCTTTCTTT	CASWGGGTEAFF
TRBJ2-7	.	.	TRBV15	TGTGCCACCAGCACCACTTCGAGGAACGAGCAGTACTTC	CATSTTSRNEQYF
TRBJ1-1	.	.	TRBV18	TGTGCCAGCTCACCTCGGGTCAGCTTGGACACGAACACTGAAGCTTTCTTT	CASSPRVSLDTNTEAFF
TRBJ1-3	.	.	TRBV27	TGTGCCAGCAGTCAGGTCTCGGCTGGAAACACCATATATTTT	CASSQVSAGNTIYF
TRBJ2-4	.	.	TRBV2	TGTGCCAGCAGCCTCGGAAGGAGAGACATTCAGTACTTC	CASSLGRRDIQYF
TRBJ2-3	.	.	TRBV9	TGTGCCAGCAGCGTAAACGGGGGGCCTACCACAGATACGCAGTATTTT	CASSVNGGPTTDTQYF
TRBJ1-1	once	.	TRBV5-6	TGTGCCAGCAGCTTGGCGGCAGGGTCTGAAGCTTTCTTT	CASSLAAGSEAFF
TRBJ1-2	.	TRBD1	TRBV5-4	TGCGCCAGCAGCCAACATAACAGGGGAGATGGCTACACCTTC	CASSQHNRGDGYTF
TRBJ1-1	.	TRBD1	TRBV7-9	TGTGCCAGCAGCCCACAGGGGGAAACTGAAGCTTTCTTT	CASSPQGETEAFF
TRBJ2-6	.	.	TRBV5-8	TGTGCCAGCCTCAACGTCCTGACTTTC	CASLNVLTF
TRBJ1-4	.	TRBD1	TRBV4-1	TGCGCCAGCAGCCAGGGACAGGGTTGGGGTGAAAAACTGTTTTTT	CASSQGQGWGEKLFF
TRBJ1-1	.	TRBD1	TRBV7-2	TGTGCCAGCAGCGGAGTGACAGGGGGCACTGAAGCTTTCTTT	CASSGVTGGTEAFF
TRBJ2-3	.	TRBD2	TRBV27	TGTGCCAGCTCTAGCGGGGCTAGCACAGATACGCAGTATTTT	CASSSGASTDTQYF